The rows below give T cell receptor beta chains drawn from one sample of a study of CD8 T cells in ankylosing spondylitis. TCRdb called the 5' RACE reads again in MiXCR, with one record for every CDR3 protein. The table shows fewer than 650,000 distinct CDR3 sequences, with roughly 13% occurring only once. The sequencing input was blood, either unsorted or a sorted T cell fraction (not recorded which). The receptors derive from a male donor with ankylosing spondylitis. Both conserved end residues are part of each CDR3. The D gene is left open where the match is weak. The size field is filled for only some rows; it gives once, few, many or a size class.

CDR3: CASRDWAKNEQFF
DNA: TGTGCCAGCAGGGACTGGGCCAAGAATGAGCAGTTCTTC
V: TRBV2
size: few
D: NA
J: TRBJ2-1

CDR3: CASSDRVNSPLHF
DNA: TGTGCCAGCAGTGACAGGGTGAATTCACCCCTCCACTTT
V: TRBV27
size: few
D: TRBD1
J: TRBJ1-6

CDR3: CASSLGEAHEQYF
DNA: TGTGCCAGCTCACTGGGGGAGGCCCACGAGCAGTACTTC
V: TRBV18
size: NA
D: NA
J: TRBJ2-7

CDR3: CSAQQGGETQYF
DNA: TGCAGTGCTCAACAGGGGGGAGAGACCCAGTACTTC
V: TRBV20-1
size: NA
D: TRBD1
J: TRBJ2-5

CDR3: CASSPRDRPLNTEAFF
DNA: TGTGCCAGCAGCCCCCGGGACAGACCTTTGAACACTGAAGCTTTCTTT
V: TRBV4-2
size: many
D: TRBD1
J: TRBJ1-1

CDR3: CSARDLALAGSQETQYF
DNA: TGCAGTGCTAGAGATTTGGCGCTAGCGGGCTCCCAAGAGACCCAGTACTTC
V: TRBV20-1
size: few
D: TRBD2
J: TRBJ2-5

CDR3: CASSLAGYNNEQFF
DNA: TGCGCCAGCAGCTTGGCCGGTTACAACAATGAGCAGTTCTTC
V: TRBV5-1
size: many
D: NA
J: TRBJ2-1

CDR3: CASSSNSGSTDTQYF
DNA: TGTGCCAGCAGCTCCAATAGCGGGAGCACAGATACGCAGTATTTT
V: TRBV7-9
size: few
D: TRBD2
J: TRBJ2-3

CDR3: CASSPDRSPGNTIYF
DNA: TGTGCCAGCAGTCCCGACAGGAGTCCTGGAAACACCATATATTTT
V: TRBV27
size: NA
D: NA
J: TRBJ1-3

CDR3: CASSQVLGLSGANVLTF
DNA: TGTGCCAGCAGCCAAGTCTTGGGATTGTCTGGGGCCAACGTCCTGACTTTC
V: TRBV4-2
size: few
D: NA
J: TRBJ2-6

CDR3: CASSSFAGTGELFF
DNA: TGTGCCAGCAGTAGTTTCGCGGGGACCGGGGAGCTGTTTTTT
V: TRBV25-1
size: NA
D: NA
J: TRBJ2-2

CDR3: CASGKRQGAEQYF
DNA: TGTGCCAGCGGAAAAAGACAGGGGGCCGAGCAGTACTTC
V: TRBV7-2
size: few
D: TRBD1
J: TRBJ2-7

CDR3: CASSLAGQGGETQYF
DNA: TGCGCCAGCAGCTTGGCCGGGCAGGGAGGAGAGACCCAGTACTTC
V: TRBV5-1
size: NA
D: NA
J: TRBJ2-5

CDR3: CASSLNRAEAFF
DNA: TGTGCCAGCAGTTTAAATAGGGCTGAAGCTTTCTTT
V: TRBV28
size: few
D: NA
J: TRBJ1-1

CDR3: CASSLGGGTGEQFF
DNA: TGTGCCAGCAGCTTAGGTGGCGGAACGGGTGAGCAGTTCTTC
V: TRBV7-2
size: many
D: NA
J: TRBJ2-1

CDR3: CASMRWTGLDTDTQYF
DNA: TGTGCCAGCATGAGGTGGACAGGGCTTGACACAGATACGCAGTATTTT
V: TRBV7-2
size: NA
D: TRBD1
J: TRBJ2-3

CDR3: CASSRPATGELFF
DNA: TGTGCCAGCAGCCGGCCTGCCACCGGGGAGCTGTTTTTT
V: TRBV14
size: few
D: NA
J: TRBJ2-2

CDR3: CSARGLAGLTGELFF
DNA: TGCAGTGCTAGAGGACTAGCGGGTCTCACCGGGGAGCTGTTTTTT
V: TRBV20-1
size: NA
D: TRBD2
J: TRBJ2-2

CDR3: CASSLDHGAGTGELFF
DNA: TGTGCCAGCAGCTTAGATCATGGAGCGGGAACCGGGGAGCTGTTTTTT
V: TRBV11-2
size: many
D: TRBD2
J: TRBJ2-2

CDR3: CASGWGDSAYNEQFF
DNA: TGTGCTAGTGGTTGGGGGGACAGCGCTTACAATGAGCAGTTCTTC
V: TRBV12-5
size: few
D: NA
J: TRBJ2-1

CDR3: CASSLGLDSNQPQHF
DNA: TGCGCCAGCAGCCTCGGGCTTGATAGCAATCAGCCCCAGCATTTT
V: TRBV5-1
size: few
D: NA
J: TRBJ1-5

CDR3: CASSQDPGTGLDTQYF
DNA: TGTGCCAGCAGCCAAGATCCCGGGACAGGGCTCGATACGCAGTATTTT
V: TRBV3-1
size: few
D: TRBD1
J: TRBJ2-3

CDR3: CRVPGQWNTEAFF
DNA: TGCAGGGTTCCGGGACAGTGGAACACTGAAGCTTTCTTT
V: TRBV20-1
size: NA
D: TRBD1
J: TRBJ1-1

CDR3: CSASTGDTSGYTF
DNA: TGCAGTGCGTCCACAGGGGACACAAGTGGCTACACCTTC
V: TRBV20-1
size: NA
D: TRBD1
J: TRBJ1-2

CDR3: CASSLSAAQYEQYF
DNA: TGTGCCAGCAGCTTATCAGCAGCCCAGTACGAGCAGTACTTC
V: TRBV7-2
size: few
D: NA
J: TRBJ2-7

CDR3: CASSYTGADTQYF
DNA: TGCGCCAGCAGTTATACAGGAGCAGATACGCAGTATTTT
V: TRBV5-1
size: few
D: NA
J: TRBJ2-3

CDR3: CASVQNTEAFF
DNA: TGTGCCTCAGTTCAGAACACTGAAGCTTTCTTT
V: TRBV7-2
size: few
D: NA
J: TRBJ1-1

CDR3: CASRIEWGTDYEQYF
DNA: TGCGCCAGCAGGATCGAGTGGGGAACGGACTACGAGCAGTACTTC
V: TRBV5-1
size: NA
D: NA
J: TRBJ2-7

CDR3: CASSLFSPNEQFF
DNA: TGTGCCAGCAGCTTATTTTCGCCGAATGAGCAGTTCTTC
V: TRBV7-6
size: many
D: NA
J: TRBJ2-1

CDR3: CASSLSAAGANVLTF
DNA: TGCGCCAGCAGCTTGTCAGCAGCTGGGGCCAACGTCCTGACTTTC
V: TRBV5-1
size: few
D: NA
J: TRBJ2-6

CDR3: CATSRDYGTGELFF
DNA: TGTGCCACCAGCAGAGATTATGGAACCGGGGAGCTGTTTTTT
V: TRBV15
size: NA
D: NA
J: TRBJ2-2

CDR3: CSVMASGGTDTQYF
DNA: TGCAGTGTTATGGCTAGCGGGGGCACAGATACGCAGTATTTT
V: TRBV20-1
size: NA
D: TRBD2
J: TRBJ2-3

CDR3: CASSMKNQPQHF
DNA: TGTGCCAGTAGTATGAAGAATCAGCCCCAGCATTTT
V: TRBV19
size: NA
D: NA
J: TRBJ1-5

CDR3: CASSQVGGRGTSTDTQYF
DNA: TGCGCCAGCAGCCAAGTCGGCGGGAGGGGGACCAGCACAGATACGCAGTATTTT
V: TRBV4-1
size: NA
D: TRBD2
J: TRBJ2-3

CDR3: CASSHLPGQSSYEQYF
DNA: TGTGCCAGCAGCCACCTGCCGGGACAGAGCTCCTACGAGCAGTACTTC
V: TRBV3-1
size: NA
D: TRBD1
J: TRBJ2-7

CDR3: CSARDGQGPYEQYF
DNA: TGCAGTGCTAGAGACGGACAGGGGCCCTACGAGCAGTACTTC
V: TRBV20-1
size: NA
D: TRBD1
J: TRBJ2-7

CDR3: CATSDPASGHNEQFF
DNA: TGTGCCACCAGTGACCCCGCTAGCGGGCACAATGAGCAGTTCTTC
V: TRBV24-1
size: NA
D: TRBD2
J: TRBJ2-1

CDR3: CASSLGQRETQYF
DNA: TGTGCCAGCAGCTTGGGACAAAGGGAGACCCAGTACTTC
V: TRBV5-6
size: NA
D: NA
J: TRBJ2-5

CDR3: CATSRGGGSFSYNEQFF
DNA: TGTGCCACCAGCAGAGGAGGGGGATCCTTCTCCTACAATGAGCAGTTCTTC
V: TRBV15
size: few
D: NA
J: TRBJ2-1

CDR3: CAWRQGVTKGNQPQHF
DNA: TGTGCCTGGAGGCAGGGCGTGACGAAAGGCAATCAGCCCCAGCATTTT
V: TRBV30
size: many
D: NA
J: TRBJ1-5

CDR3: CASSYGFSGSSKNIQYF
DNA: TGTGCCAGCAGTTACGGCTTTAGCGGGAGCTCCAAAAACATTCAGTACTTC
V: TRBV6-5
size: NA
D: TRBD2
J: TRBJ2-4

CDR3: CASSAPFGGQPQHF
DNA: TGTGCCAGCAGTGCACCCTTTGGGGGTCAGCCCCAGCATTTT
V: TRBV2
size: NA
D: NA
J: TRBJ1-5

CDR3: CASSLEWRGNEQFF
DNA: TGCGCCAGCAGCTTGGAATGGAGGGGAAATGAGCAGTTCTTC
V: TRBV5-1
size: few
D: NA
J: TRBJ2-1